This section outlines one TCR beta chain sequence together with its context. The target antigen is unknown. The CDR3 length is 11 residues. The germline V gene has CDR1 DFQATT and CDR2 SNEGSKA (reference sequence). V gave up 3 bases and J gave up 6 bases, with 9 bases separating them. This sample stems from a study of shared clonotypes between healthy human individuals. Study findings and constraints: Depth was large, yet rarefaction showed that sorted-subset sequencing was incomplete.

This table comes from immunoSEQ multiplex PCR, and its TCRdb copy is limited to in-frame clones, with some not included. In the table there are 2 million or so clones, roughly 94% of which are singletons. The sequence came from a man between 18 and 29 years old in good health. This chain joins TRBV20-1 and TRBJ2-7, with unresolved D. Source material: naive CD4+ T cells sorted from blood. Subset indicated: CD45RA+ positively selected. CDR3 coding DNA: TGCAGTGCTAGCGGCCAGTCCGAGCAGTACTTC. This codes for CSASGQSEQYF.